Below are 4 T cell receptor beta chains sequenced from a single sample in a study of blood T cell repertoires in COVID-19. Some clones are missing from TCRdb's copy, which holds only in-frame ones; the method was immunoSEQ multiplex PCR. The sample includes roughly 130,000 clones, about four fifths of them seen just once. The material sequenced was peripheral blood. All receptors derive from a woman in her sixties with acute or convalescent COVID-19.

V gene TRBV6-5 combines with J gene TRBJ1-2; weak D call: TRBD1 (6 bases). CDR3 length equals 15 residues. Trimming stripped 5 bases from V and 4 bases from J, with 17 bases between. Per germline, CDR1 MNHEY and CDR2 SVGAGI. CDR3 loop: CASSPSGGRSYGYTF. The CDR3 bases are TGTGCCAGCAGTCCCTCGGGGGGCCGCTCCTATGGCTACACCTTC.

V usage is TRBV3-1 (or the pseudogene TRBV3-2) and J usage is TRBJ1-1, with 7 bases identical to TRBD1. The CDR3 sequence is 13 residues long. The ends lost 4 bases at V and 6 bases at J; junction bases unmatched: 5. Germline V lookup: CDR1 LGHDT, CDR2 YNNKEL (reference sequence). The CDR3 DNA is TGTGCCAGCAGCCTTCAGGGGGTAGCTGAAGCTTTCTTT. This sequence encodes CASSLQGVAEAFF.

A few counts support this clone. The chain has TRBV11-2 and TRBJ2-2; D gene unclear. CDR1 is SGHAT and CDR2 is FQNNGV in the germline V gene. V was cut by 4 bases and J by 2 bases, with 11 bases left in between. The CDR3 has 15 amino acids. The CDR3 is CASSYPGPNTGELFF. The CDR3 DNA follows: TGTGCCAGCAGCTATCCAGGCCCCAACACCGGGGAGCTGTTTTTT.

V and J are TRBV18 and TRBJ1-6; 9 bases line up with TRBD1. CDR1 and CDR2 (germline): KGHSH, LQKENI. The V and J ends lost 3 bases and 9 bases, in that order; junction bases with no gene match: 6. This CDR3 comprises 15 residues. The CDR3 DNA reads TGTGCCAGCTCACCTTCGAGGACAGGGGCTTCACCCCTCCACTTT. Amino acids: CASSPSRTGASPLHF.